These T cell receptor beta chains were read from a single sample in a study of T cell changes during pregnancy in multiple sclerosis. The repertoire was sequenced with immunoSEQ multiplex PCR; TCRdb's copy has only in-frame clones and lacks some. The sample has roughly 41,000 clones, more than 75% seen once. Specimen: CD8+ T cells from peripheral blood mononuclear cells, collected in the third trimester of pregnancy. Source of these receptors: a female donor with multiple sclerosis, enrolled in a pregnancy study. Both conserved end residues are part of each CDR3. Each record gives: V gene, D gene, J gene, clone size, CDR3 DNA, CDR3 protein. D genes are given only for firm matches. Clone size is shown for a subset of rows, as once, few, many or a class of expanded clone.

v_call: TRBV5-1
d_call: -
j_call: TRBJ1-2
clone_size: -
cdr3_nt: TGCGCCAGCAGCTTGGGGGGACACCGGAAAGGACGCTACACCTTC
cdr3_aa: CASSLGGHRKGRYTF

v_call: TRBV5-4
d_call: -
j_call: TRBJ2-7
clone_size: -
cdr3_nt: TGTGCCAGCAGCTCATCCTACGAGCAGTACTTC
cdr3_aa: CASSSSYEQYF

v_call: TRBV27
d_call: TRBD1
j_call: TRBJ1-6
clone_size: -
cdr3_nt: TGTGCCAGCAGTTTATCGATGACAGGGGTCAATTCACCCCTCCACTTT
cdr3_aa: CASSLSMTGVNSPLHF

v_call: TRBV5-1
d_call: -
j_call: TRBJ1-5
clone_size: -
cdr3_nt: TGCGCCAGCAGCTTGGCCGACGGGTGGCCCCAGCATTTT
cdr3_aa: CASSLADGWPQHF

v_call: TRBV6-4
d_call: -
j_call: TRBJ2-2
clone_size: few
cdr3_nt: TGTGCCAGCAGTTTAACGGGGTCCGGGGAGCTGTTTTTT
cdr3_aa: CASSLTGSGELFF

v_call: TRBV4-1
d_call: -
j_call: TRBJ2-5
clone_size: many
cdr3_nt: TGCGCCAGCAGACACGGCGTGGGGCAGGGAAACCCGACCCAGTACTTC
cdr3_aa: CASRHGVGQGNPTQYF

v_call: TRBV10-3
d_call: -
j_call: TRBJ2-2
clone_size: -
cdr3_nt: TGTGCCATCAGGAGTGAGAACACCGGGGAGCTGTTTTTT
cdr3_aa: CAIRSENTGELFF

v_call: TRBV11-2
d_call: TRBD1
j_call: TRBJ1-2
clone_size: -
cdr3_nt: TGTGCCAGCAGCTTAGGGACAGGGAGGACCTATGGCTACACCTTC
cdr3_aa: CASSLGTGRTYGYTF

v_call: TRBV6-5
d_call: -
j_call: TRBJ1-1
clone_size: -
cdr3_nt: TGTGCCAGCAGTTACCTAGCTGGGATGGCGACTGAAGCTTTCTTT
cdr3_aa: CASSYLAGMATEAFF

v_call: TRBV5-4
d_call: -
j_call: TRBJ1-1
clone_size: -
cdr3_nt: TGTGCCAGCAGTACGCTGCGGGCTCGCTACACTGAAGCTTTCTTT
cdr3_aa: CASSTLRARYTEAFF

v_call: TRBV30
d_call: -
j_call: TRBJ1-3
clone_size: -
cdr3_nt: TGTGCCTGGAGTCCTCTGATGGGGCAGGAATCTGGAAACACCATATATTTT
cdr3_aa: CAWSPLMGQESGNTIYF

v_call: TRBV4-3
d_call: TRBD1
j_call: TRBJ1-6
clone_size: -
cdr3_nt: TGCGCCAGCAGCCAAGTGTCTTCAGGGGGCTATAATTCACCCCTCCACTTT
cdr3_aa: CASSQVSSGGYNSPLHF

v_call: TRBV7-9
d_call: TRBD1
j_call: TRBJ1-2
clone_size: -
cdr3_nt: TGTGCCAGCAGCTTCGCAGGGGGGCTGTTATGGGGCTACACCTTC
cdr3_aa: CASSFAGGLLWGYTF

v_call: TRBV27
d_call: -
j_call: TRBJ1-2
clone_size: -
cdr3_nt: TGTGCCAGCAGTCCAACAACAGGGTTATTGAATGGCTACACCTTC
cdr3_aa: CASSPTTGLLNGYTF

v_call: TRBV19
d_call: TRBD1
j_call: TRBJ1-3
clone_size: -
cdr3_nt: TGTGCCAGTAGTGACAGGGGACACACCATATATTTT
cdr3_aa: CASSDRGHTIYF

v_call: TRBV19
d_call: TRBD2
j_call: TRBJ2-3
clone_size: -
cdr3_nt: TGTGCCAGTCTGAGCGGGGGAGCAGATACGCAGTATTTT
cdr3_aa: CASLSGGADTQYF

v_call: TRBV19
d_call: TRBD1
j_call: TRBJ2-3
clone_size: -
cdr3_nt: TGTGCCAGTTGGGACAGGGACTTCACAGATACGCAGTATTTT
cdr3_aa: CASWDRDFTDTQYF

v_call: TRBV11-2
d_call: -
j_call: TRBJ2-1
clone_size: -
cdr3_nt: TGTGCCAGCAGCTTCACGGGGAACTCCTACAATGAGCAGTTCTTC
cdr3_aa: CASSFTGNSYNEQFF

v_call: TRBV6-6
d_call: -
j_call: TRBJ1-1
clone_size: -
cdr3_nt: TGTGCCAGCAGACCAACAGGAACGAACACTGAAGCTTTCTTT
cdr3_aa: CASRPTGTNTEAFF

v_call: TRBV9
d_call: -
j_call: TRBJ1-2
clone_size: -
cdr3_nt: TGTGCCAGCAGCGTAAACAGGGAACCTATTAATGGCTACACCTTC
cdr3_aa: CASSVNREPINGYTF

v_call: TRBV2
d_call: TRBD1
j_call: TRBJ1-2
clone_size: -
cdr3_nt: TGTGCCAGCAGTGAAGGACAGGGCTATGGCTACACCTTC
cdr3_aa: CASSEGQGYGYTF

v_call: TRBV13
d_call: -
j_call: TRBJ2-7
clone_size: -
cdr3_nt: TGTGCCAGCAGCTTAGCCCAGGACTACGAGCAGTACTTC
cdr3_aa: CASSLAQDYEQYF

v_call: TRBV29-1
d_call: -
j_call: TRBJ1-2
clone_size: -
cdr3_nt: TGCAGCGTAATTAAAGACGGGTCTCACTATGGCTACACCTTC
cdr3_aa: CSVIKDGSHYGYTF

v_call: TRBV2
d_call: -
j_call: TRBJ2-3
clone_size: -
cdr3_nt: TGTGCCAGCAGTGCCGGGACTGCAGATACGCAGTATTTT
cdr3_aa: CASSAGTADTQYF

v_call: TRBV7-8
d_call: -
j_call: TRBJ2-5
clone_size: once
cdr3_nt: TGTGCCAGCGCCTGGTGGGGGCTGGAGACCCAGTACTTC
cdr3_aa: CASAWWGLETQYF

v_call: TRBV5-1
d_call: TRBD1
j_call: TRBJ2-1
clone_size: -
cdr3_nt: TGCGCCAGCAGCTTAGGGACAGGGTCCTACAATGAGCAGTTCTTC
cdr3_aa: CASSLGTGSYNEQFF

v_call: TRBV10-3
d_call: TRBD2
j_call: TRBJ2-7
clone_size: -
cdr3_nt: TGTGCCATCAGGCCGGGACTAGCGGGGGACGAGCAGTACTTC
cdr3_aa: CAIRPGLAGDEQYF

v_call: TRBV7-8
d_call: TRBD2
j_call: TRBJ2-1
clone_size: -
cdr3_nt: TGTGCCAGCAGCTTAGGAGGCGGTCTAGCGGGGACAAACAATGAGCAGTTCTTC
cdr3_aa: CASSLGGGLAGTNNEQFF

v_call: TRBV6-5
d_call: -
j_call: TRBJ2-7
clone_size: -
cdr3_nt: TGTGCCAGCAGTTACTTTGGCGGTACCTACGAGCAGTACTTC
cdr3_aa: CASSYFGGTYEQYF

v_call: TRBV27
d_call: -
j_call: TRBJ1-1
clone_size: once
cdr3_nt: TGTGCCAGCAGTTTAGCAGGGGTGGGAATAGCTTTCTTT
cdr3_aa: CASSLAGVGIAFF

v_call: TRBV6-1
d_call: TRBD1
j_call: TRBJ1-1
clone_size: -
cdr3_nt: TGTGCCAGCAGTGAAAAGGGAATGGTGGGGACAGGGGGCGGGTTT
cdr3_aa: CASSEKGMVGTGGGF

v_call: TRBV4-1
d_call: -
j_call: TRBJ1-1
clone_size: -
cdr3_nt: TGCGCCAGCAGCCCACCAAGGGTCTCCGTGCAGGGCGACACTGAAGCTTTCTTT
cdr3_aa: CASSPPRVSVQGDTEAFF

v_call: TRBV9
d_call: -
j_call: TRBJ1-2
clone_size: few
cdr3_nt: TGTGCCAGCAGCGTAGCTGCGGGCACGGAAGGCTACACCTTC
cdr3_aa: CASSVAAGTEGYTF

v_call: TRBV13
d_call: -
j_call: TRBJ2-1
clone_size: -
cdr3_nt: TGTGCCAGCAGCCTATGGAGCTCCTACAATGAGCAGTTCTTC
cdr3_aa: CASSLWSSYNEQFF

v_call: TRBV13
d_call: -
j_call: TRBJ1-1
clone_size: -
cdr3_nt: TGTGCCAGCAGCTTGGGCAGGGGCACTGAAGCTTTCTTT
cdr3_aa: CASSLGRGTEAFF

v_call: TRBV10-3
d_call: -
j_call: TRBJ2-5
clone_size: -
cdr3_nt: TGTGCCATCAGTGAGTCGTTTGGCAGAGGGGAGACCCAGTACTTC
cdr3_aa: CAISESFGRGETQYF

v_call: TRBV4-1
d_call: TRBD1
j_call: TRBJ2-7
clone_size: -
cdr3_nt: TGCGCCAGCAGCGACAGGGTAAGCTACGAGCAGTACTTC
cdr3_aa: CASSDRVSYEQYF

v_call: TRBV10-3
d_call: -
j_call: TRBJ1-2
clone_size: -
cdr3_nt: TGTGCCATCAGTGAGGGAGGCTCCCCGGATGGCTACACCTTC
cdr3_aa: CAISEGGSPDGYTF

v_call: TRBV7-6
d_call: -
j_call: TRBJ2-3
clone_size: -
cdr3_nt: TGTGCCAGCAGCCCAACTACGGGGGTCGCAGATACGCAGTATTTT
cdr3_aa: CASSPTTGVADTQYF